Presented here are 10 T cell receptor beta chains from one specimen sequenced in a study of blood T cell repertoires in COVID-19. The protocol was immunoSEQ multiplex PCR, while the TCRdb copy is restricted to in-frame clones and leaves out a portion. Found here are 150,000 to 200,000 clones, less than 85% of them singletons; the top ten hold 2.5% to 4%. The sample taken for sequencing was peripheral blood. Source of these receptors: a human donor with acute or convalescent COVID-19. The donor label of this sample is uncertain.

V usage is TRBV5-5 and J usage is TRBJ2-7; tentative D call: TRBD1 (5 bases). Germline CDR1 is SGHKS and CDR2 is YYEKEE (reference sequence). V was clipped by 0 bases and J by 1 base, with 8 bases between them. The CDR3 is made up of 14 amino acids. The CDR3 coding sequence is TGTGCCAGCAGCTTGGTGCAGGGATCCTACGAGCAGTACTTC. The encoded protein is CASSLVQGSYEQYF. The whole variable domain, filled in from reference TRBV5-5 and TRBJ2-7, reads DAGVTQSPTHLIKTRGQQVTLRCSPISGHKSVSWYQQVLGQGPQFIFQYYEKEERGRGNFPDRFSARQFPNYSSELNVNALLLGDSALYLCASSLVQGSYEQYFGPGTRLTVT.

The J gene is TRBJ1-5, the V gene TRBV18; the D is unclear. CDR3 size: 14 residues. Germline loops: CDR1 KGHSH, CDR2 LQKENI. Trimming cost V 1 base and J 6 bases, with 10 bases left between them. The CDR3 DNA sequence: TGTGCCAGCTCACCACAGCCAGGCGCTCAGCCCCAGCATTTT. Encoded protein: CASSPQPGAQPQHF.

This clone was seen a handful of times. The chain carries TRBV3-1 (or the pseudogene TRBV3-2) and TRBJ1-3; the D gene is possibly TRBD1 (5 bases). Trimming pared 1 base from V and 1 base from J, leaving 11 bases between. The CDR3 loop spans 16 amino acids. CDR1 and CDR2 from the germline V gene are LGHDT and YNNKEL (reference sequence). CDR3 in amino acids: CASSQGPGKSGNTIYF. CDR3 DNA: TGTGCCAGCAGCCAAGGTCCAGGGAAATCTGGAAACACCATATATTTT.

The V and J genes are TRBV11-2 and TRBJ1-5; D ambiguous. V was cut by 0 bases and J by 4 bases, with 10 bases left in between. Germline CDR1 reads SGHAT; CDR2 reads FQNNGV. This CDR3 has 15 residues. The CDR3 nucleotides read TGTGCCAGCAGCTTAGATAGCCAGTTGAATCAGCCCCAGCATTTT. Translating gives CASSLDSQLNQPQHF. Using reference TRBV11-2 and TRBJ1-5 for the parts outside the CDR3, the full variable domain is EAGVAQSPRYKIIEKRQSVAFWCNPISGHATLYWYQQILGQGPKLLIQFQNNGVVDDSQLPKDRFSAERLKGVDSTLKIQPAKLEDSAVYLCASSLDSQLNQPQHFGDGTRLSIL.

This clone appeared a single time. The CDR3 nucleotides read TGTGCCAGCAACAATCGCAAGCCCCAGCATTTT. Its translation: CASNNRKPQHF. This rearrangement joins TRBV28 to TRBJ1-5; D is uncertain. The CDR3 loop spans 11 amino acids. Germline loops: CDR1 MDHEN, CDR2 SYDVKM. V was clipped by 7 bases and J by 8 bases, with 9 bases between them.

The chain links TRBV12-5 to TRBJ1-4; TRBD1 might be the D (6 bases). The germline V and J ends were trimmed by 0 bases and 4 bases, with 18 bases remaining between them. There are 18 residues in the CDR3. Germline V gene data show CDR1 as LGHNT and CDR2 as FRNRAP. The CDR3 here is CASGLVLVGHRDNEKLFF. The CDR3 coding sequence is TGTGCTAGTGGTTTGGTACTAGTTGGACACAGGGATAATGAAAAACTGTTTTTT. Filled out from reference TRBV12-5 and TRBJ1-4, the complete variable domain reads DARVTQTPRHKVTEMGQEVTMRCQPILGHNTVFWYRQTMMQGLELLAYFRNRAPLDDSGMPKDRFSAEMPDATLATLKIQPSEPRDSAVYFCASGLVLVGHRDNEKLFFGSGTQLSVL.

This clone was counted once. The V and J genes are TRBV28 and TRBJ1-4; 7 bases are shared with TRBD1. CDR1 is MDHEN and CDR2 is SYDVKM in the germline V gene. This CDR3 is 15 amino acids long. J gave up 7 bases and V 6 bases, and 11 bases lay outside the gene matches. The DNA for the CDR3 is TGTGCCAGCAGGGGTGAAGGGCAGGGGGGTGAAAAACTGTTTTTT. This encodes CASRGEGQGGEKLFF. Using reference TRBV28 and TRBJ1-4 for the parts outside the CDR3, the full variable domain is DVKVTQSSRYLVKRTGEKVFLECVQDMDHENMFWYRQDPGLGLRLIYFSYDVKMKEKGDIPEGYSVSREKKERFSLILESASTNQTSMYLCASRGEGQGGEKLFFGSGTQLSVL.

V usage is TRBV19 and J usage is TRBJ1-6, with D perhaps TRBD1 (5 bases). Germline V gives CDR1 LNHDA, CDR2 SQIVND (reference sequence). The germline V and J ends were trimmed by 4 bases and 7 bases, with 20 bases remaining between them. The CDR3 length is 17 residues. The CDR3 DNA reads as TGTGCCAGTAGTACAGGGATAATGGGCGTTAGGAATTCACCCCTCCACTTT. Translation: CASSTGIMGVRNSPLHF.

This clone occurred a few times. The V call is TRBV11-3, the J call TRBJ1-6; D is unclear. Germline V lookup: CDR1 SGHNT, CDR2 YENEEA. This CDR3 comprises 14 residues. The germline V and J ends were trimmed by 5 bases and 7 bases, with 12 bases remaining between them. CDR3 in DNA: TGTGCCAGCAGCGCAGACACTTTCAATTCACCCCTCCACTTT. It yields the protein CASSADTFNSPLHF. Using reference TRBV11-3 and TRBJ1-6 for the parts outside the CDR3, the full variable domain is EAGVVQSPRYKIIEKKQPVAFWCNPISGHNTLYWYLQNLGQGPELLIRYENEEAVDDSQLPKDRFSAERLKGVDSTLKIQPAELGDSAVYLCASSADTFNSPLHFGNGTRLTVT.

CDR3 nucleotides: TGCGCCAGCAGCGGCACCATGGCCCTCTATGGCTACACCTTC. This sequence encodes CASSGTMALYGYTF. J is TRBJ1-2 and V is TRBV5-1, with unresolved D. CDR1 and CDR2 (germline): SGHRS, YFSETQ. This CDR3 is 14 amino acids long. Trimming took off 4 bases at V and 4 bases at J, with 14 bases between the two ends.